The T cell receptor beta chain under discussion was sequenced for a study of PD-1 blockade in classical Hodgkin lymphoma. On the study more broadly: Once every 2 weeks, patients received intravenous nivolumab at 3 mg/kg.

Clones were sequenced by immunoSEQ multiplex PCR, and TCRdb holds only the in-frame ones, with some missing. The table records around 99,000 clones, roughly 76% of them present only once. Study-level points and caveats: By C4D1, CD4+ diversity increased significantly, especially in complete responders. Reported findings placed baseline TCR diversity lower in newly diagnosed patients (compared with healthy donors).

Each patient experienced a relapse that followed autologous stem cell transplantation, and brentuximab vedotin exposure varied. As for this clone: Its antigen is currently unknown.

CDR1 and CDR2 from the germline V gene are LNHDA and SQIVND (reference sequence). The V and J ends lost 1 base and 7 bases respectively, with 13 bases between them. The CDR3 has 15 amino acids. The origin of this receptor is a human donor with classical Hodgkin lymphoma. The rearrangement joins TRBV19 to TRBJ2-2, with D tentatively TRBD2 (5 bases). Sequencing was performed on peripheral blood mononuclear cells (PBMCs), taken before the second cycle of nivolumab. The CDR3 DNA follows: TGTGCCAGTAGTATAGCCCCCGGGGTGATCGGGGAGCTGTTTTTT. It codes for CASSIAPGVIGELFF.